The next 17 T cell receptor beta chains were all read from a single sample in a study of blood T cell repertoires in COVID-19. The data were produced by immunoSEQ multiplex PCR, yet TCRdb's version contains in-frame clones alone and is incomplete. In the table there are under 450,000 clones, around 83% of which are singletons. The sequencing sample was made of PBMCs or T cells enriched from blood (not recorded which). The receptors originated from a woman aged 45-65 years who had recovered from COVID-19.

The chain uses TRBV21-1 and TRBJ1-5; the table's D call, TRBD1, was not checked against the DNA. TRBV21-1 is a pseudogene segment. The CDR3 is 19 residues long. The CDR3 DNA reads as TGTGCCAGCAGCAAAGGTGAGAACAGGGGGGAGGTTAGCAATCAGCCCCAGCATTTT. Amino acid sequence: CASSKGENRGEVSNQPQHF.

This clone was found once. This chain links TRBV19 with TRBJ2-2, with 8 bases lining up with TRBD2. Per the germline V gene, CDR1 is LNHDA and CDR2 is SQIVND (reference sequence). V dropped 6 bases and J dropped 6; count of bases not matched to a gene: 12. The CDR3 has 16 residues. CDR3 DNA: TGTGCCAGTAGGGTCTGGGGAGCGGGAGTACCCGGGGAGCTGTTTTTT. Translated: CASRVWGAGVPGELFF.

The rearrangement uses TRBV20-1 and TRBJ1-1, with a weak D call TRBD1 (6 bases). Trimming cost V 3 bases and J 6 bases, with 14 bases left between them. CDR3 size: 13 residues. Germline-derived CDR1 and CDR2 are DFQATT and SNEGSKA (reference sequence). CDR3 region: CSASKTGRSEAFF. CDR3 DNA: TGCAGTGCTAGTAAGACAGGCCGATCTGAAGCTTTCTTT.

The gene calls are TRBV4-3 and TRBJ1-4; perhaps TRBD1 as D (6 bases). CDR1 and CDR2 from the germline V gene are LGHNA and YSLEER. The CDR3 is 16 residues long. V lost 0 bases and J 3 bases, leaving 11 bases between the germline ends. CDR3 bases: TGCGCCAGCAGCCAAGATGGGGGCGCGGCTAATGAAAAACTGTTTTTT. It is translated as CASSQDGGAANEKLFF.

This clone has just a few counts. The chain's CDR3 is CASTRNYGYTF. The DNA of the CDR3 is TGTGCCAGCACACGGAACTATGGCTACACCTTC. The chain carries TRBV9 and TRBJ1-2; D call uncertain. The CDR3 has 11 amino acids. With 6 bases removed from V and 2 bases from J, the gap between germline ends came to 5 bases. The germline gives CDR1 SGDLS, CDR2 YYNGEE.

This clone was detected a few times. The V call is TRBV23-1, the J call TRBJ1-1, with a possible D match to TRBD1 (5 bases). TRBV23-1 is an ORF, with its function uncertain. Trimming pared 10 bases from V and 2 bases from J, leaving 35 bases between. There are 20 residues in the CDR3. CDR3 bases: TGCGCCACCCTCCCGCGTAGAAGGCGGGGGTCTGGGGCAGAAAACACTGAAGCTTTCTTT. Translating it yields CATLPRRRRGSGAENTEAFF.

V gene TRBV5-4 combines with J gene TRBJ1-2; possible D gene TRBD1, 6 bases. The V end was cut by 4 bases, the J end by 8 bases, with 27 bases between. The CDR3 length is 17 residues. From germline, CDR1 is SGHNT and CDR2 YYREEE (reference sequence). The CDR3 DNA sequence: TGTGCCAGCAGCCACCGAGGGTCAGGGGATCTATCGGGGGGCTACACCTTC. Residues: CASSHRGSGDLSGGYTF.

As regards this clone: Other nucleotide sequences in the sample specify the same CDR3. The chain employs TRBV5-4 and TRBJ2-2; 13 positions match TRBD2. The CDR3 is made up of 16 amino acids. Per the germline V gene, CDR1 is SGHNT and CDR2 is YYREEE (reference sequence). V lost 0 bases, J lost 4 bases, and 0 bases stayed unmatched. Written as DNA, the CDR3 is TGTGCCAGCAGCTTGGGACTAGCGGGAGGCACCGGGGAGCTGTTTTTT. It translates to CASSLGLAGGTGELFF. The entire variable domain, with the rest obtained from reference TRBV5-4 and TRBJ2-2, is as follows: ETGVTQSPTHLIKTRGQQVTLRCSSQSGHNTVSWYQQALGQGPQFIFQYYREEENGRGNFPPRFSGLQFPNYSSELNVNALELDDSALYLCASSLGLAGGTGELFFGEGSRLTVL.

The chain has TRBV6-5 and TRBJ1-2; 8 positions match TRBD1. Per germline, CDR1 MNHEY and CDR2 SVGAGI. With V trimmed by 5 bases and J by 7 bases, 6 bases remained unmatched. The CDR3 has 13 amino acids. The CDR3 protein is CASSPSRGLGYTF. In DNA form, the CDR3 reads TGTGCCAGCAGTCCCTCCAGGGGGCTTGGCTACACCTTC.

The gene calls are TRBV7-9 and TRBJ1-1; D perhaps matches TRBD1 (5 bases). Germline values: CDR1 SEHNR, CDR2 FQNEAQ (reference sequence). The CDR3 is 14 amino acids. Trimming removed 1 base from V and 5 bases from J, with 11 bases in between. The CDR3, as DNA: TGTGCCAGCAGCTTAGTCGGGGGGGATACTGAAGCTTTCTTT. Residues: CASSLVGGDTEAFF.

In DNA, the CDR3 is TGTGCCAGCAGCCCTCGGGACAGGGCTGATTCACCCCTCCACTTT. It encodes CASSPRDRADSPLHF. The V and J genes are TRBV3-1 (or the pseudogene TRBV3-2) and TRBJ1-6, with 9 bases that match TRBD1. Trimming cost V 4 bases and J 8 bases; bases outside gene matches: 6. This CDR3 region has 15 residues. Germline assignment: CDR1 LGHDT and CDR2 YNNKEL (reference sequence).

V gene TRBV27 combines with J gene TRBJ1-1, with D perhaps TRBD1 (5 bases). The germline V gene has CDR1 MNHEY and CDR2 SMNVEV (reference sequence). The CDR3 is 14 residues long. The V gene lost 2 bases and the J gene lost 1 base, with 8 bases spanning the gap. CDR3 DNA: TGTGCCAGCAGTTTAGGGGCGGCGAACACTGAAGCTTTCTTT. This codes for CASSLGAANTEAFF.

This chain joins TRBV5-8 and TRBJ2-6, with D perhaps matching TRBD1 (6 bases). V was trimmed by 2 bases and J by 8 bases, leaving 14 bases between them. CDR3 length equals 15 residues. CDR1 SGHTS and CDR2 YDEGEE come from the germline V gene. CDR3: CASSLGQTWPNVLTF. As DNA, the CDR3 is TGTGCCAGCAGCTTAGGACAGACATGGCCCAACGTCCTGACTTTC.

The CDR3 DNA sequence: TGTGCCTGGAGCCGCGGGGTCGGGGCGGAAAAACTGTTTTTT. It codes for CAWSRGVGAEKLFF. V is TRBV30 and J is TRBJ1-4; D is possibly TRBD1 (5 bases). The V end lost 3 bases, the J end lost 8 bases, and 16 bases lay between the germline ends. The CDR3 has 14 residues. The V gene's germline CDR1 is GTSNPN and CDR2 SVGIG (reference sequence).

V gene TRBV12-1 combines with J gene TRBJ2-5; the D call TRBD1 from the table was never checked on the DNA. TRBV12-1 is labeled a pseudogene. This CDR3 is built from 17 residues. CDR3 nucleotide sequence: TGTGCCAGCAGCTTTGAGAACCCCAGAAAAAAACAAGAGACCCAGTACTTC. Translated: CASSFENPRKKQETQYF.

This rearrangement joins TRBV4-3 to TRBJ1-2; D unresolved. Germline CDR1 LGHNA, CDR2 YSLEER. Trimming stripped 0 bases from V and 7 bases from J, with 12 bases between. The CDR3 is 14 residues long. CDR3 in amino acids: CASSQDRQVTGYTF. The CDR3 DNA is TGCGCCAGCAGCCAAGATCGCCAGGTGACTGGCTACACCTTC.

This chain uses TRBV7-2 with TRBJ1-2; TRBD1 is a possible D gene (6 bases). Trimming pared 3 bases from V and 5 bases from J, leaving 13 bases between. CDR1 SGHTA and CDR2 FQGNSA come from the germline V gene. The CDR3 consists of 14 residues. CDR3 loop: CASSLGQRGYGYTF. CDR3 nucleotide sequence: TGTGCCAGCAGCTTGGGACAACGGGGTTATGGCTACACCTTC.